This TCR beta chain was sequenced during a study of T cells after yellow fever vaccination. CDR1 and CDR2 from the germline V gene are SEHNR and FQNEAQ (reference sequence). V dropped 3 bases and J dropped 5; count of bases not matched to a gene: 5. This CDR3 spans 15 amino acids. TCRdb re-called the 5' RACE reads with MiXCR, one entry per CDR3 protein. There are around 46,000 distinct CDR3 sequences in the sample; 7.4% occur only once, and 25% to 30% lies in the top ten. This clonotype was found many times. The specimen comprised CD8+ T cells sorted from PBMCs, sampled around 16 days after the first yellow fever vaccination. The receptor's source is a young man who received the YFV17D yellow fever vaccine. J is TRBJ2-1 and V is TRBV7-9; 9 bases are a match to TRBD1. The CDR3 region is CASSFGQGIHNEQFF. CDR3 sequence (DNA): TGTGCCAGCAGCTTCGGACAGGGGATACACAATGAGCAGTTCTTC.